These 17 T cell receptor beta chains originate from one sample sequenced in a study of T cell responses to AZD1222 COVID-19 vaccine. Using immunoSEQ multiplex PCR, the repertoire was profiled, and TCRdb retains in-frame clones only, with some absent. Of around 150,000 clones in the sample, 75% to 95% were seen once. Sequenced material: peripheral blood, taken on day 0 of AZD1222 vaccination. The receptors were sampled from an adult in good health.

The V gene is TRBV30, the J gene TRBJ2-1; perhaps D is TRBD1 or TRBD2 (5 bases each). This CDR3 has 13 residues. The germline CDR1 and CDR2 sequences are GTSNPN and SVGIG (reference sequence). The ends were cut back, 7 bases at V and 3 bases at J, with 13 bases in the middle. CDR3 in amino acids: CASNGARYNEQFF. Written as DNA, the CDR3 is TGTGCCTCGAACGGGGCCCGCTACAATGAGCAGTTCTTC.

The CDR3 DNA sequence: TGCAGCGTCCCTCCCCACCTGGGGACTCCCATCAAGCCCCAGCATTTT. Encoded protein: CSVPPHLGTPIKPQHF. The chain recombines TRBV29-1 with TRBJ1-5; D is possibly TRBD1 (5 bases). V lost 6 bases to trimming and J lost 8 bases, with 26 bases between them. The germline V gene has CDR1 SQVTM and CDR2 ANQGSEA. The CDR3 contains 16 residues. The variable domain in full, completed from reference TRBV29-1 and TRBJ1-5, reads SAVISQKPSRDICQRGTSLTIQCQVDSQVTMMFWYRQQPGQSLTLIATANQGSEATYESGFVIDKFPISRPNLTFSTLTVSNMSPEDSSIYLCSVPPHLGTPIKPQHFGDGTRLSIL.

The rearrangement links TRBV6-5 to TRBJ1-3, with D maybe TRBD1 (5 bases). The CDR3 spans 15 residues. V lost 8 bases, J lost 4 bases, and 18 bases lay in between. CDR1 and CDR2 (germline): MNHEY, SVGAGI. The CDR3 spells CASLLRYGGGNTIYF. CDR3 sequence (DNA): TGTGCCAGCCTTCTCCGCTACGGGGGAGGAAACACCATATATTTT.

The chain couples TRBV2 to TRBJ2-1, with D perhaps given as TRBD1 or TRBD2 (5 bases each). Germline V gives CDR1 SNHLY, CDR2 FYNNEI. This CDR3 has 16 amino acids. V shed 7 bases and J shed 7 bases, with 23 bases lying between them. CDR3 nucleotide sequence: TGTGCCAGCACCCGGGACCCCCCGGGTACATTGAATGAGCAGTTCTTC. Protein: CASTRDPPGTLNEQFF.

The chain links TRBV7-2 to TRBJ2-1, with D hard to call. There are 12 residues in the CDR3. The V end was cut by 3 bases, the J end by 7 bases, with 7 bases between. Germline V gene data show CDR1 as SGHTA and CDR2 as FQGNSA. In DNA, the CDR3 is TGTGCCAGCAGCTTTTCCGAAAATGAGCAGTTCTTC. This sequence encodes CASSFSENEQFF.

The J gene is TRBJ2-3, the V gene TRBV2; unclear D gene. The CDR3 totals 15 residues. Deletions cut 6 bases from V and 1 base from J, with 14 bases between. Germline CDR1 is SNHLY and CDR2 is FYNNEI. In nucleotides, the CDR3 is TGTGCCAGCAGCCTAGACCTCACGGGCACAGATACGCAGTATTTT. This gives the protein CASSLDLTGTDTQYF.

This rearrangement joins TRBV7-2 to TRBJ2-1; TRBD1 aligns across 7 bases. Looked up from germline, CDR1 is SGHTA and CDR2 is FQGNSA. V lost 3 bases, J lost 8 bases, and 4 bases stayed unmatched. This CDR3 region has 13 residues. CDR3 nucleotides: TGTGCCAGCAGCTTTAGAGGGGGCGATGAGCAGTTCTTC. Amino acids: CASSFRGGDEQFF.

This clone is judged medium-sized. The chain employs TRBV6-2 or TRBV6-3 and TRBJ2-5; D is ambiguous. CDR1 MNHEY and CDR2 SVGEGT come from the germline V gene. V was pared by 3 bases and J by 5 bases, with 13 bases between. This CDR3 contains 14 residues. The CDR3 bases are TGTGCCAGCAGTTATGGACCCGCGTCGGAGACCCAGTACTTC. It is translated as CASSYGPASETQYF.

The chain combines TRBV9 with TRBJ2-3; possible D gene TRBD2, 6 bases. V lost 4 bases to trimming and J lost 3 bases, with 15 bases between them. The CDR3 runs 15 residues. The germline gives CDR1 SGDLS, CDR2 YYNGEE. In nucleotides, the CDR3 is TGTGCCAGCAGCCCAGCGGGCAACCCAACAGATACGCAGTATTTT. This codes for CASSPAGNPTDTQYF.

The V call is TRBV5-8, the J call TRBJ2-5; 14 bases are a match to TRBD2. Germline V lookup: CDR1 SGHTS, CDR2 YDEGEE. V shed 4 bases, J shed 0 bases, and the junction held 5 bases outside the gene matches. The CDR3 sequence is 17 residues long. DNA for the CDR3: TGTGCCAGCAGCCCGGGACTAGCGGGGGCCCACCAAGAGACCCAGTACTTC. It codes for CASSPGLAGAHQETQYF. Complete variable domain (other parts from reference TRBV5-8 and TRBJ2-5): EAGVTQSPTHLIKTRGQQATLRCSPISGHTSVYWYQQALGLGLQFLLWYDEGEERNRGNFPPRFSGRQFPNYSSELNVNALELEDSALYLCASSPGLAGAHQETQYFGPGTRLLVL.

The table lists this clone with a count of one. This rearrangement joins TRBV18 to TRBJ1-3, with TRBD1 identical over 12 bases. The CDR3 length is 15 residues. From germline, CDR1 is KGHSH and CDR2 LQKENI. Unmatched junction bases numbered 1, after V lost 2 bases and J lost 5 bases. CDR3 residues: CASSPRDRGRNTIYF. CDR3 nucleotide sequence: TGTGCCAGCTCACCAAGGGACAGGGGGCGAAACACCATATATTTT.

The chain employs TRBV4-1 and TRBJ1-3, with D possibly being TRBD1 (6 bases). V lost 2 bases to trimming and J lost 4 bases, with 15 bases between them. Germline CDR1 MGHRA, CDR2 YSYEKL. There are 16 residues in the CDR3. The CDR3, as DNA: TGCGCCAGCAGCCAAAACCCTGACAGGCCCGGAAACACCATATATTTT. Protein: CASSQNPDRPGNTIYF.

The chain joins TRBV19 to TRBJ2-1; D is perhaps TRBD2 (5 bases). This CDR3 is built from 13 residues. Trimming left V 6 bases short and J 1 base short, with 7 bases between. Germline assignment: CDR1 LNHDA and CDR2 SQIVND (reference sequence). Here the CDR3 DNA reads TGTGCCAGTAGCCGGGGATCCTACAATGAGCAGTTCTTC. Protein product: CASSRGSYNEQFF. The full variable domain, with the rest looked up from reference TRBV19 and TRBJ2-1, is DGGITQSPKYLFRKEGQNVTLSCEQNLNHDAMYWYRQDPGQGLRLIYYSQIVNDFQKGDIAEGYSVSREKKESFPLTVTSAQKNPTAFYLCASSRGSYNEQFFGPGTRLTVL.

This clone was counted a single time. This chain connects TRBV6-6 to TRBJ1-6, with D perhaps matching TRBD1 (6 bases). Trimming took 7 bases from V and 13 from J, leaving 14 bases between them. The CDR3 spans 12 residues. Germline lookup yields CDR1 MNHNY and CDR2 SVGAGI (reference sequence). The CDR3 loop reads CASNERGSPLHF. The CDR3 DNA follows: TGTGCCAGCAATGAAAGGGGGTCCCCCCTCCACTTT.

The chain recombines TRBV7-2 with TRBJ2-7, with 10 bases matching TRBD1. Losses at the gene ends were 5 bases for V and 6 bases for J; bases not matched to a gene: 4. The CDR3 extends over 13 amino acids. CDR1 and CDR2 (germline): SGHTA, FQGNSA. The CDR3 DNA reads TGTGCCAGCAGCCAGGACAGGGGGTTCGAGCAGTACTTC. As protein: CASSQDRGFEQYF.

The chain uses TRBV7-8 and TRBJ2-1, with D maybe TRBD2 (6 bases). The germline V gene encodes CDR1 SGHVS and CDR2 FQNEAQ. The V and J ends lost 2 bases and 8 bases respectively, with 16 bases between them. The CDR3 is 15 residues long. The CDR3 DNA sequence: TGTGCCAGCAGCTTACGGGAGTCCTTCGGAGATGAGCAGTTCTTC. Its protein is CASSLRESFGDEQFF.

V is TRBV19 and J is TRBJ1-1; no definite D call. CDR3 length: 13 amino acids. From germline, CDR1 is LNHDA and CDR2 SQIVND (reference sequence). V was cut by 4 bases and J by 1 base, with 7 bases left in between. In nucleotides, the CDR3 is TGTGCCAGTAGTACCTACAGGAACACTGAAGCTTTCTTT. As protein: CASSTYRNTEAFF.